This T cell receptor (beta chain) was recorded in a study of response to subunit inactivated influenza vaccine (dated by TCRdb to 2016 to 2019). With regard to the full study: To follow how T cells responded to a trivalent subunit inactivated influenza vaccine, the researchers relied on deep quantitative profiling of the T cell receptor repertoire.

What the study reported, not specific to this receptor: The authors proposed that each seasonal influenza vaccination may bring in only a limited number of new T cells.

The sample holds many counts of this clonotype. What this receptor recognizes is not known. Base qualities were left out, and no much larger clone turns up one base away. From a lookup of the germline V gene, CDR1 and CDR2 are SQVTM and ANQGSEA. Inclusive of the bounding cysteine and phenylalanine, the CDR3 is 12 residues long. Only the CDR3 portion is preserved as DNA: 36 bases, with reading frame beginning at the first base. The trim is 4 bases for V and 5 bases for J, with a gap of 12 bases between the germline ends. Library generation was performed with RT-PCR. Sequencing took place on an Illumina HiSeq 2500. The public reads were quality trimmed at Q25 with fastp and then assembled into clones with MiXCR by TCRdb, keeping productive beta chains. Every distinct CDR3 protein forms one entry, paired with its most common genes and DNA. For this sample the table gives around 200,000 distinct CDR3 sequences, of which 9.2% were detected only once. The ten largest clones represent roughly a tenth of the sample.

This chain joins TRBV29-1 to TRBJ2-7; the D segment could be TRBD1, given 6 matching bases. The TCR comes from a man over 45 who received an inactivated influenza vaccine. Donor details come from another sample of the same person, matched by shared clones. The sequencing here drew on non-naive T cells sorted from PBMCs, taken on the day of vaccination. In the paper's terms, the cell subset or site label means: memory T cell fraction. The nucleotide sequence reads as follows: TGCAGCGTTGTAGAACAGGGCCACGAGCAGTACTTC. It codes for CSVVEQGHEQYF.